These 14 T cell receptor beta chains were all obtained from the same sample, sequenced in a study of blood T cell repertoires in COVID-19. The data were produced by immunoSEQ multiplex PCR, yet TCRdb's version contains in-frame clones alone and is incomplete. The table has about 98,000 clones, more than 70% seen once. The sequenced material came from peripheral blood. The receptors here all came from a man in his 70s with acute or convalescent COVID-19.

V and J are TRBV19 and TRBJ2-2; TRBD2 might be the D (5 bases). This CDR3 comprises 14 residues. CDR1 is LNHDA, CDR2 SQIVND, per germline (reference sequence). The V and J ends lost 3 bases and 0 bases respectively, with 5 bases between them. The CDR3 region is CASSMGANTGELFF. Here the CDR3 DNA reads TGTGCCAGTAGTATGGGAGCGAACACCGGGGAGCTGTTTTTT.

This chain links TRBV10-2 with TRBJ1-1; TRBD1 matches 7 bases. CDR1 and CDR2 from the germline V gene are WSHSY and SAAADI. The CDR3 is made up of 12 amino acids. The V and J ends lost 4 bases and 7 bases, in that order; junction bases with no gene match: 3. CDR3 DNA: TGCGCCAGCAGTGTCCGACAGGGTGAAGCTTTCTTT. It yields the protein CASSVRQGEAFF.

This rearrangement joins TRBV5-4 to TRBJ2-2, with D possibly being TRBD1 (5 bases). Germline-derived CDR1 and CDR2 are SGHNT and YYREEE (reference sequence). The CDR3 sequence is 15 residues long. V was cut by 3 bases and J by 4 bases, with 13 bases left in between. The CDR3 is CASSSDGASTGELFF. Here the CDR3 DNA reads TGTGCCAGCAGCTCCGATGGGGCCTCCACCGGGGAGCTGTTTTTT.

This chain joins TRBV6-6 and TRBJ1-5, with D uncertain. The CDR3 has 12 amino acids. V lost 2 bases, J lost 5 bases, and 4 bases lay in between. CDR1 and CDR2 from the germline V gene are MNHNY and SVGAGI (reference sequence). The CDR3 DNA reads TGTGCCAGCAGTTACGCGGATCAGCCCCAGCATTTT. This encodes CASSYADQPQHF.

This clone has only a few counts. The chain recombines TRBV4-3 with TRBJ2-2, with no clear D. The V gene's germline CDR1 is LGHNA and CDR2 YSLEER. CDR3 length equals 15 residues. V shed 0 bases and J shed 3 bases, with 8 bases lying between them. CDR3 loop: CASSQERSYTGELFF. The DNA of the CDR3 is TGCGCCAGCAGCCAAGAGCGGTCCTACACCGGGGAGCTGTTTTTT.

The chain joins TRBV7-2 to TRBJ2-3; possibly TRBD1 for D (5 bases). The CDR3 covers 13 residues. V dropped 2 bases and J dropped 5 bases, with 8 bases sitting between them. Germline lookup yields CDR1 SGHTA and CDR2 FQGNSA. CDR3 residues: CASSLRRGDTQYF. The DNA for the CDR3 is TGTGCCAGCAGCTTACGTAGGGGAGATACGCAGTATTTT.

The rearrangement joins TRBV7-8 to TRBJ2-4, with a possible D match to TRBD2 (6 bases). The V end was cut by 0 bases, the J end by 3 bases, with 9 bases between. This CDR3 region has 15 residues. From germline, CDR1 is SGHVS and CDR2 FQNEAQ. The CDR3 loop is CASSLAGGLKNIQYF. In DNA form, the CDR3 reads TGTGCCAGCAGCTTAGCGGGAGGCCTCAAAAACATTCAGTACTTC.

The sample holds a few counts of this clone. The genes are TRBV19 and TRBJ2-5; D gene uncertain. Germline V CDR1 and CDR2: LNHDA, SQIVND (reference sequence). There are 11 residues in the CDR3. Between the trimmed V and J ends, which lost 6 bases and 1 base, there was a span of 3 bases. The CDR3 is CASRAQETQYF. The CDR3 nucleotides read TGTGCCAGTAGAGCCCAAGAGACCCAGTACTTC.

The V and J genes are TRBV5-1 and TRBJ1-6; D gene uncertain. Germline V gene data show CDR1 as SGHRS and CDR2 as YFSETQ. This CDR3 region has 14 residues. The ends were cut back, 0 bases at V and 14 bases at J, with 15 bases in the middle. The CDR3, as DNA: TGCGCCAGCAGCTTGGGGGGAGATGGGTCAGCCCTCCACTTT. Amino acid sequence: CASSLGGDGSALHF.

V gene TRBV9 combines with J gene TRBJ1-1, with D perhaps matching TRBD1 (6 bases). This CDR3 spans 17 amino acids. CDR1 is SGDLS and CDR2 is YYNGEE in the germline V gene. Between the trimmed V and J ends, which lost 3 bases and 5 bases, there was a span of 23 bases. Here the CDR3 reads CASSGGGGARLGTEAFF. The CDR3 DNA follows: TGTGCCAGCAGCGGAGGGGGAGGGGCCCGCCTCGGGACTGAAGCTTTCTTT.

The chain combines TRBV14 with TRBJ2-3; D remains unclear. Germline V gene lookup returns CDR1 SGHDN and CDR2 FVKESK. The CDR3 runs 12 residues. The ends were cut back, 4 bases at V and 7 bases at J, with 9 bases in the middle. The DNA of the CDR3 is TGTGCCAGCAGCCGCCAAGCCTATACGCAGTATTTT. Translation: CASSRQAYTQYF.

The chain carries TRBV9 and TRBJ2-7; possibly TRBD2 for D (5 bases). The CDR3 sequence is 14 residues long. CDR1 is SGDLS, CDR2 YYNGEE, per germline. V was trimmed by 1 base and J by 2 bases, leaving 10 bases between them. This CDR3 reads CASSVSSGTYEQYF. The CDR3 DNA follows: TGTGCCAGCAGCGTATCCTCCGGGACCTACGAGCAGTACTTC.

The rearrangement links TRBV24-1 to TRBJ2-5, with a weak D call TRBD2 (5 bases). Looked up from germline, CDR1 is KGHDR and CDR2 is SFDVKD. The CDR3 is 15 amino acids. With 5 bases removed from V and 3 bases from J, the gap between germline ends came to 15 bases. The CDR3 region has the DNA TGTGCCACCAGTGGTTCGGACTCAACCGAAGAGACCCAGTACTTC. The encoded protein is CATSGSDSTEETQYF.

The V gene is TRBV11-3, the J gene TRBJ1-1, with 8 bases lining up with TRBD1. Trimming cost V 5 bases and J 4 bases; bases outside gene matches: 3. CDR3 length: 13 residues. Germline CDR1 reads SGHNT; CDR2 reads YENEEA. The CDR3 bases are TGTGCCAGCAGCACAGGGGGGACCACTGAAGCTTTCTTT. This translates into CASSTGGTTEAFF.